This T cell receptor (beta chain) was obtained from a study of OX40 agonist ivuxolimab in advanced cancers. The V and J ends lost 5 bases and 7 bases, in that order; junction bases with no gene match: 10. CDR3 length: 16 amino acids. Germline loops: CDR1 MNHEY, CDR2 SMNVEV (reference sequence). Sampled blood was obtained at baseline, cycle 4 day 1, and cycle 7 day 1. The data were produced by immunoSEQ multiplex PCR, yet TCRdb's version contains in-frame clones alone and is incomplete. This table holds some 50,000 clones, over 65% found once. The sample was CD4+ or CD8+ T cells sorted from blood, taken in a trial of the OX40 agonist ivuxolimab. The chain is built from TRBV27 and TRBJ1-6; 8 positions agree with TRBD1. The clonotype comes from an adult with an advanced solid tumor such as melanoma, head and neck, liver or kidney cancer. The CDR3 spells CASSTLRTGRNSPLHF. The DNA for the CDR3 is TGTGCCAGCAGTACCCTCCGGACAGGGCGGAATTCACCCCTCCACTTT.